The 21 T cell receptor beta chains reported below all come from one sample, sequenced in a study of shared T cell receptors in the human thymus. Produced via immunoSEQ multiplex PCR; TCRdb's table is partial and in-frame only. The repertoire holds 700,000 or so clones, with 80% to 90% as singletons. The sample was also linked to a second study, of human thymus T cells.

Sequenced input: thymocytes. Source of these receptors: a girl under two years old with a congenital heart defect.

This clone came up once. This rearrangement joins TRBV6-6 to TRBJ2-5; D is unclear. The germline V gene encodes CDR1 MNHNY and CDR2 SVGAGI (reference sequence). Between the trimmed V and J ends, which lost 4 bases and 5 bases, there was a span of 14 bases. The CDR3 runs to 14 residues. The CDR3 DNA is TGTGCCAGCAGTTTAAGACGCCTCGGGGAGACCCAGTACTTC. It specifies CASSLRRLGETQYF.

The genes are TRBV6-1 and TRBJ2-2; tentatively, D is TRBD2 (6 bases). The CDR3 covers 18 residues. The ends were cut back, 0 bases at V and 6 bases at J, with 20 bases in the middle. The germline V gene encodes CDR1 MNHNS and CDR2 SASEGT. In DNA form, the CDR3 reads TGTGCCAGCAGTGAAGCGTCTAGGACCTGGAGGGCACCCGGGGAGCTGTTTTTT. Protein sequence: CASSEASRTWRAPGELFF.

The chain couples TRBV2 to TRBJ2-5; 7 nucleotides agree with TRBD1. Per the germline V gene, CDR1 is SNHLY and CDR2 is FYNNEI. There are 16 residues in the CDR3. The ends lost 6 bases at V and 4 bases at J; junction bases unmatched: 14. CDR3 sequence (DNA): TGTGCCAGCAGCCAACGACAGGGAAGGGAAGGAGAGACCCAGTACTTC. Translation gives CASSQRQGREGETQYF.

With regard to this clone: At one boundary the junction diverges from the germline segment, which might be a read error. In the same sample, other DNA sequences code for this CDR3. The chain combines TRBV19 with TRBJ1-6; a weak D match, TRBD1 (6 bases). From germline, CDR1 is LNHDA and CDR2 SQIVND (reference sequence). CDR3 size: 16 residues. Written as DNA, the CDR3 is TGTGCCAGTAGTATCCGGGGGGGCGAGAGGAATTCCCCCCTCCACTTT. As protein: CASSIRGGERNSPLHF. Full variable domain (remainder filled in from reference TRBV19 and TRBJ1-6): DGGITQSPKYLFRKEGQNVTLSCEQNLNHDAMYWYRQDPGQGLRLIYYSQIVNDFQKGDIAEGYSVSREKKESFPLTVTSAQKNPTAFYLCASSIRGGERNSPLHFGNGTRLTVT.

The chain uses TRBV7-9 and TRBJ1-4; possibly TRBD1 for D (5 bases). V dropped 1 base and J dropped 6 bases, with 12 bases sitting between them. This CDR3 region has 15 residues. The germline V gene encodes CDR1 SEHNR and CDR2 FQNEAQ (reference sequence). Written as DNA, the CDR3 is TGTGCCAGCAGCTTAGGACAGAACTCTGATGAAAAACTGTTTTTT. This sequence encodes CASSLGQNSDEKLFF. The full variable domain, completed using reference TRBV7-9 and TRBJ1-4, is DTGVSQNPRHKITKRGQNVTFRCDPISEHNRLYWYRQTLGQGPEFLTYFQNEAQLEKSRLLSDRFSAERPKGSFSTLEIQRTEQGDSAMYLCASSLGQNSDEKLFFGSGTQLSVL.

This clone was detected only a few times. In nucleotides, the CDR3 is TGTGCCAGCAAACTGGACAGGGGGCGAGGACAGCCCCAGCATTTT. Translated, it gives CASKLDRGRGQPQHF. This rearrangement joins TRBV28 to TRBJ1-5; 11 bases are a match to TRBD1. J was trimmed by 7 bases and V by 7 bases; bases with no gene match: 9. This CDR3 has 15 amino acids. Germline V gene lookup returns CDR1 MDHEN and CDR2 SYDVKM.

The chain has TRBV7-9 and TRBJ1-4; 9 bases are shared with TRBD1. V was pared by 5 bases and J by 6 bases, with 10 bases of the junction left unmatched. From germline, CDR1 is SEHNR and CDR2 FQNEAQ (reference sequence). The CDR3 sequence is 16 residues long. The CDR3 coding sequence is TGTGCCAGCAGCAAACCCGGGGACAGGGAGGATGAAAAACTGTTTTTT. It yields the protein CASSKPGDREDEKLFF.

This clone has just a few counts. The chain recombines TRBV7-8 with TRBJ2-1, with D hard to call. The CDR3 spans 15 residues. Germline-derived CDR1 and CDR2 are SGHVS and FQNEAQ. Trimming took 1 base from V and 5 from J, leaving 12 bases between them. This CDR3 reads CASSLVRCVDNEQFF. DNA of the CDR3: TGTGCCAGCAGCTTAGTGCGGTGTGTGGACAATGAGCAGTTCTTC.

J is TRBJ2-7 and V is TRBV4-3, with TRBD1 matching 7 bases. Germline loops: CDR1 LGHNA, CDR2 YSLEER. V lost 3 bases and J lost 0; bases outside the gene matches: 8. This CDR3 is built from 16 residues. The CDR3 spells CASSQQDRESSYEQYF. Here the CDR3 DNA reads TGCGCCAGCAGCCAGCAAGACAGGGAAAGCTCCTACGAGCAGTACTTC.

The V gene is TRBV27, the J gene TRBJ2-7; TRBD2 agrees at 11 bases. CDR3 size: 16 residues. CDR1 and CDR2 from the germline V gene are MNHEY and SMNVEV (reference sequence). J lost 3 bases, V lost 1 base, and 5 bases had no gene match. The CDR3 DNA is TGTGCCAGCAGTTTATATTGGCTAGCGGGGGGCTACGAGCAGTACTTC. This gives the protein CASSLYWLAGGYEQYF.

The chain employs TRBV4-2 and TRBJ1-6, with D possibly matching TRBD1 (6 bases). Germline V CDR1 and CDR2: LGHNA, YNFKEQ. The germline V and J ends were trimmed by 3 bases and 8 bases, with 17 bases remaining between them. CDR3 length equals 16 residues. CDR3 in DNA: TGTGCCAGCAGCCATCCTTACGGGACAAATCATTCACCCCTCCACTTT. It translates to CASSHPYGTNHSPLHF.

Points on this clone: This CDR3 is also generated by other DNA sequences in the sample. This sequence joins TRBV10-3 and TRBJ1-6; weak D call: TRBD1 (5 bases). The germline gives CDR1 ENHRY, CDR2 SYGVKD. Trimming shortened V by 0 bases and J by 13 bases, and 16 bases separated the two germline ends. The CDR3 loop spans 15 amino acids. CDR3 protein: CAISESPDSRSPLHF. Written as DNA, the CDR3 is TGTGCCATCAGTGAGTCCCCCGACAGTAGGTCCCCCCTCCACTTT.

The chain is built from TRBV30 and TRBJ1-2; a weak D match, TRBD1 (6 bases). This CDR3 comprises 12 residues. The ends were cut back, 3 bases at V and 5 bases at J, with 10 bases in the middle. Germline assignment: CDR1 GTSNPN and CDR2 SVGIG (reference sequence). CDR3 DNA: TGTGCCTGGAGCGGGCAGGGGTATGGCTACACCTTC. It encodes CAWSGQGYGYTF.

This chain links TRBV6-1 with TRBJ1-5, with 7 nucleotides matching TRBD1. The CDR3 runs 14 residues. Germline trimming cut 8 bases from V and 7 bases from J; bases unmatched to any gene: 11. The germline V gene has CDR1 MNHNS and CDR2 SASEGT. CDR3 in DNA: TGTGCCAGCTCTTGGGGACAGTCTAAGCAGCCCCAGCATTTT. This sequence encodes CASSWGQSKQPQHF.

V usage is TRBV9 and J usage is TRBJ2-3, with 10 bases lining up with TRBD2. V was clipped by 0 bases and J by 5 bases; unmatched bases: 3. Germline values: CDR1 SGDLS, CDR2 YYNGEE. The CDR3 length is 15 residues. For the CDR3, the DNA is TGTGCCAGCAGCGTAGAGGAGCGGGGGGGAGATACGCAGTATTTT. As protein: CASSVEERGGDTQYF.

This chain links TRBV27 with TRBJ2-7; 7 bases are a match to TRBD1. CDR3 size: 17 residues. CDR1 is MNHEY, CDR2 SMNVEV, per germline (reference sequence). Trimming cost V 2 bases and J 0 bases; bases outside gene matches: 10. CDR3 region: CASSLRQQTGLSYEQYF. CDR3 bases: TGTGCCAGCAGTTTAAGGCAGCAGACAGGGCTCTCCTACGAGCAGTACTTC.

V gene TRBV5-6 combines with J gene TRBJ1-1; D is undetermined. Germline loops: CDR1 SGHDT, CDR2 YYEEEE. The CDR3 consists of 15 residues. V was shortened by 4 bases and J by 0 bases, with 13 bases between the two germline ends. The CDR3 reads CASSPRREVNTEAFF. Here the CDR3 DNA reads TGTGCCAGCAGCCCCCGTAGGGAGGTGAACACTGAAGCTTTCTTT. Supplemented by reference TRBV5-6 and TRBJ1-1, the full variable domain reads DAGVTQSPTHLIKTRGQQVTLRCSPKSGHDTVSWYQQALGQGPQFIFQYYEEEERQRGNFPDRFSGHQFPNYSSELNVNALLLGDSALYLCASSPRREVNTEAFFGQGTRLTVV.

This sequence joins TRBV9 and TRBJ2-1, with 7 bases lining up with TRBD1. The CDR3 covers 17 residues. The V and J ends lost 2 bases and 7 bases, in that order; junction bases with no gene match: 15. Germline V gene data show CDR1 as SGDLS and CDR2 as YYNGEE. Here the CDR3 reads CASSVGQELRRTNEQFF. DNA for the CDR3: TGTGCCAGCAGCGTTGGACAGGAGCTGAGGAGAACAAATGAGCAGTTCTTC.

The chain is built from TRBV5-1 and TRBJ1-2, with 7 bases lining up with TRBD1. Germline values: CDR1 SGHRS, CDR2 YFSETQ. The CDR3 runs 13 residues. The trim removed 4 bases at V and 4 bases at J, leaving 4 bases unmatched. CDR3 bases: TGCGCCAGCAGCCCGACAGGGTTCTATGGCTACACCTTC. Translated, it gives CASSPTGFYGYTF.

The gene calls are TRBV7-2 and TRBJ1-1; D ambiguous. The CDR3 covers 14 residues. Trimming stripped 5 bases from V and 0 bases from J, with 10 bases between. The germline gives CDR1 SGHTA, CDR2 FQGNSA. This CDR3 is CASSVTSMNTEAFF. The CDR3, as DNA: TGTGCCAGCAGCGTTACGAGTATGAACACTGAAGCTTTCTTT.

The chain couples TRBV4-3 to TRBJ1-4; 9 bases fit TRBD1. The CDR3 extends over 14 amino acids. The V gene's germline CDR1 is LGHNA and CDR2 YSLEER. V was pared by 6 bases and J by 8 bases, with 7 bases of the junction left unmatched. The CDR3, as DNA: TGCGCCAGCAGTTCCGGGACAGGGAACGAAAAACTGTTTTTT. Protein product: CASSSGTGNEKLFF.